The 28 T cell receptor beta chains below all came from one sample that was sequenced in a study of response to subunit inactivated influenza vaccine. TCRdb reprocessed the RT-PCR reads with MiXCR, giving one entry per CDR3 protein. Here the sample spans 450,000 to 500,000 distinct CDR3 sequences, 11% being singletons. This sample comprised PBMCs from blood, obtained more than 35 days after vaccination. The receptors were sampled from a man aged 45-65 years who received an inactivated influenza vaccine.

The chain employs TRBV29-1 and TRBJ2-4; 9 bases are shared with TRBD1. CDR1 SQVTM and CDR2 ANQGSEA come from the germline V gene. CDR3 size: 15 residues. V shed 0 bases and J 7 bases; nucleotides not matched to a gene: 7. Here the CDR3 DNA reads TGCAGCGTTGAAGAAACAGGGGGCCGAGGGAACATTCAGTACTTC. Translation gives CSVEETGGRGNIQYF.

This clonotype was seen only a few times. CDR3 loop: CASSSTVYVRGGFFYEQYF. Written as DNA, the CDR3 is TGTGCCAGCAGCTCCACTGTGTACGTCAGGGGCGGCTTCTTCTACGAGCAGTACTTC. The rearrangement joins TRBV11-2 to TRBJ2-7; D might be TRBD1 (6 bases). Trimming took off 4 bases at V and 3 bases at J, with 28 bases between the two ends. Germline loops: CDR1 SGHAT, CDR2 FQNNGV. This CDR3 spans 19 amino acids.

In this sample, this clonotype turned up a few times. The V gene is TRBV27, the J gene TRBJ2-2, with D unclear. The CDR3 length is 15 residues. Germline CDR1 reads MNHEY; CDR2 reads SMNVEV (reference sequence). Trimming stripped 7 bases from V and 0 bases from J, with 12 bases between. This chain's CDR3 is CASTLWGTNTGELFF. DNA of the CDR3: TGTGCCAGCACCTTGTGGGGAACGAACACCGGGGAGCTGTTTTTT.

This clonotype was counted only a few times. The chain uses TRBV5-6 and TRBJ2-2; 7 bases fit TRBD1. The length of the CDR3 is 16 residues. V dropped 7 bases and J dropped 1; count of bases not matched to a gene: 10. The germline CDR1 and CDR2 sequences are SGHDT and YYEEEE. This CDR3 reads CASRVTGQMNTGELFF. The CDR3 DNA follows: TGTGCCAGCCGCGTAACGGGACAGATGAACACCGGGGAGCTGTTTTTT.

In its sample, this clonotype was seen a few times. The J gene is TRBJ2-5, the V gene TRBV12-3 or TRBV12-4, with D perhaps being TRBD1 or TRBD2 (6 bases each). V was trimmed by 7 bases and J by 5 bases, leaving 17 bases between them. The CDR3 has 14 amino acids. CDR3 sequence reads: CASIMWGARETQYF. CDR3 nucleotide sequence: TGTGCCAGCATCATGTGGGGGGCCCGGGAGACCCAGTACTTC.

This clonotype was seen a few times. V and J are TRBV4-2 and TRBJ2-3; either TRBD1 or TRBD2 may supply D (5 bases each). V dropped 0 bases and J dropped 3 bases, with 19 bases sitting between them. Germline-derived CDR1 and CDR2 are LGHNA and YNFKEQ. The CDR3 has 18 amino acids. The CDR3 nucleotides are TGTGCCAGCAGCCAAGATAGGGGAGACTATTGGGGGACAGATACGCAGTATTTT. Its protein product is CASSQDRGDYWGTDTQYF.

This clonotype occurred many times. The chain couples TRBV7-9 to TRBJ1-6, with TRBD1 matching 7 bases. J was trimmed by 7 bases and V by 5 bases; bases with no gene match: 8. The germline CDR1 and CDR2 sequences are SEHNR and FQNEAQ (reference sequence). This CDR3 spans 15 amino acids. The CDR3 nucleotides are TGTGCCAGCAGCCGGAGGACAGGCACCAATTCACCCCTCCACTTT. Its protein is CASSRRTGTNSPLHF.

V gene TRBV4-2 combines with J gene TRBJ2-5; no definite D call. With 2 bases removed from V and 2 bases from J, the gap between germline ends came to 9 bases. Germline loops: CDR1 LGHNA, CDR2 YNFKEQ. The CDR3 is made up of 14 amino acids. CDR3 bases: TGTGCCAGCAGCCAATCCTCGGATCAAGAGACCCAGTACTTC. This translates into CASSQSSDQETQYF.

This clonotype was picked up a small number of times. V and J are TRBV7-9 and TRBJ1-1; D possibly corresponds to TRBD1 (5 bases). V lost 1 base, J lost 5 bases, and 11 bases lay in between. The CDR3 is 14 residues long. Germline values: CDR1 SEHNR, CDR2 FQNEAQ (reference sequence). The CDR3 DNA sequence: TGTGCCAGCAGCTTAGTCGCAGGGAGGACTGAAGCTTTCTTT. Translation: CASSLVAGRTEAFF.

V is TRBV6-5 and J is TRBJ2-7; 8 bases fit TRBD1. Germline assignment: CDR1 MNHEY and CDR2 SVGAGI. The V and J ends lost 2 bases and 6 bases, in that order; junction bases with no gene match: 6. The CDR3 is made up of 14 amino acids. The CDR3 nucleotides are TGTGCCAGCAGTTACGGACAGGGAGGCGGCGAGCAGTACTTC. Translating it yields CASSYGQGGGEQYF.

This sequence joins TRBV4-3 and TRBJ2-1; 11 bases map to TRBD2. The CDR3 sequence is 17 residues long. J gave up 4 bases and V 2 bases, and 7 bases lay outside the gene matches. Germline values: CDR1 LGHNA, CDR2 YSLEER. The CDR3 nucleotides read TGCGCCAGCAGCCAACTCGCCGGGACTAGCGGTTACAATGAGCAGTTCTTC. It translates to CASSQLAGTSGYNEQFF.

This clonotype was counted at least ten times. This sequence joins TRBV3-1 and TRBJ1-2, with a tentative D call TRBD1 (5 bases). CDR3 length: 17 amino acids. CDR1 is LGHDT and CDR2 is YNNKEL in the germline V gene (reference sequence). V was cut by 1 base and J by 4 bases, with 19 bases left in between. CDR3 region: CASSQATTGGRGYGYTF. The CDR3 DNA follows: TGTGCCAGCAGCCAAGCGACTACAGGTGGACGAGGCTATGGCTACACCTTC.

J is TRBJ2-4 and V is TRBV20-1, with 13 nucleotides matching TRBD2. The V gene end was trimmed by 5 bases and the J gene end by 1 base; junction bases not matched to a gene: 11. The CDR3 consists of 18 residues. From germline, CDR1 is DFQATT and CDR2 SNEGSKA (reference sequence). The CDR3, as DNA: TGCAGTGCTTCTACTAGCGGGAGGGCCCTCCTTGCCAAAAACATTCAGTACTTC. Its translation: CSASTSGRALLAKNIQYF.

This clonotype has only a few counts. The chain joins TRBV5-6 to TRBJ2-7; TRBD2 matches at 8 bases. The CDR3 length is 15 residues. Per the germline V gene, CDR1 is SGHDT and CDR2 is YYEEEE. After removal of 1 base from V and 4 bases from J, the junction contained 7 bases not matched to a gene. Here the CDR3 DNA reads TGTGCCAGCAGCTTGTTTCGGGGGGGCGGGTACGAGCAGTACTTC. Encoded protein: CASSLFRGGGYEQYF. Full variable domain (rest looked up from reference TRBV5-6 and TRBJ2-7): DAGVTQSPTHLIKTRGQQVTLRCSPKSGHDTVSWYQQALGQGPQFIFQYYEEEERQRGNFPDRFSGHQFPNYSSELNVNALLLGDSALYLCASSLFRGGGYEQYFGPGTRLTVT.

This clonotype was seen many times. This chain links TRBV12-3 or TRBV12-4 with TRBJ2-5, with no clear D. The V end lost 8 bases, the J end lost 1 base, and 8 bases lay between the germline ends. The CDR3 extends over 12 amino acids. This chain's CDR3 is CASGRTQETQYF. CDR3 nucleotide sequence: TGTGCCAGCGGGCGAACCCAAGAGACCCAGTACTTC.

This clonotype came up a few times. The chain links TRBV6-1 to TRBJ1-5; D is perhaps TRBD1 (5 bases). Germline V gene data show CDR1 as MNHNS and CDR2 as SASEGT. The V and J ends lost 0 bases and 3 bases respectively, with 9 bases between them. The CDR3 is 15 residues long. The CDR3 sequence: CASSEAWGNNQPQHF. The CDR3 DNA reads as TGTGCCAGCAGTGAAGCGTGGGGGAACAATCAGCCCCAGCATTTT.

This clonotype appeared a few times. The gene calls are TRBV15 and TRBJ2-1, with TRBD1 matching 9 bases. The trim removed 1 base at V and 4 bases at J, leaving 5 bases unmatched. The CDR3 has 16 residues. From germline, CDR1 is LNHNV and CDR2 YYDKDF (reference sequence). Here the CDR3 DNA reads TGTGCCACCAGCAGAGTAACCGGGACAGGGTACAATGAGCAGTTCTTC. Protein: CATSRVTGTGYNEQFF.

There are many counts of this clonotype. The chain is built from TRBV5-1 and TRBJ2-5, with a weak D call TRBD1 (6 bases). This CDR3 comprises 15 residues. The V and J ends lost 4 bases and 2 bases respectively, with 15 bases between them. Germline V gene data show CDR1 as SGHRS and CDR2 as YFSETQ. The CDR3 DNA reads TGCGCCAGCAGCCAGTCCTTAACAGGGCAAGAGACCCAGTACTTC. Protein product: CASSQSLTGQETQYF.

This clonotype was detected a few times. V and J are TRBV5-5 and TRBJ2-7; 7 bases map to TRBD2. Per the germline V gene, CDR1 is SGHKS and CDR2 is YYEKEE (reference sequence). The CDR3 is 14 amino acids. V shed 1 base and J 0 bases; nucleotides not matched to a gene: 1. CDR3 coding DNA: TGTGCCAGCAGCTTGTGGGACTACTCCTACGAGCAGTACTTC. This gives the protein CASSLWDYSYEQYF.

The sample holds a few counts of this clonotype. The chain couples TRBV11-2 to TRBJ1-1; D uncertain. CDR3 length: 14 residues. Germline lookup yields CDR1 SGHAT and CDR2 FQNNGV. Trimming removed 5 bases from V and 7 bases from J, with 17 bases in between. CDR3 residues: CASSPALTTNEAFF. Written as DNA, the CDR3 is TGTGCCAGCAGCCCCGCATTGACTACAAATGAAGCTTTCTTT. Variable domain in full (rest from reference TRBV11-2 and TRBJ1-1): EAGVAQSPRYKIIEKRQSVAFWCNPISGHATLYWYQQILGQGPKLLIQFQNNGVVDDSQLPKDRFSAERLKGVDSTLKIQPAKLEDSAVYLCASSPALTTNEAFFGQGTRLTVV.

This chain connects TRBV29-1 to TRBJ2-3; 13 bases match TRBD2. Germline values: CDR1 SQVTM, CDR2 ANQGSEA. The CDR3 consists of 16 residues. The J segment lost 4 bases and the V segment lost 5 bases, leaving 9 bases of the junction unmatched. The CDR3, as DNA: TGCAGCGTTACCCTCGGACTAGCGGGAGCAGCAGATACGCAGTATTTT. Translation: CSVTLGLAGAADTQYF.

This clonotype has only a few counts. The CDR3 nucleotides read TGTGCGGGGGGAACCTACAATGAGCAGTTCTTC. Its translation is CAGGTYNEQFF. This chain joins TRBV28 and TRBJ2-1; D is possibly TRBD2 (6 bases). The germline CDR1 and CDR2 sequences are MDHEN and SYDVKM. There are 11 residues in the CDR3.

V usage is TRBV27 and J usage is TRBJ2-6; D gene uncertain. CDR1 is MNHEY, CDR2 SMNVEV, per germline (reference sequence). The V gene lost 5 bases and the J gene lost 0 bases, with 5 bases spanning the gap. This CDR3 has 14 amino acids. Here the CDR3 DNA reads TGTGCCAGCAGTCAGCTCTCTGGGGCCAACGTCCTGACTTTC. Translated, it gives CASSQLSGANVLTF.

This clonotype was detected ten times or more. The chain recombines TRBV20-1 with TRBJ1-3; D uncertain. The CDR3 is made up of 15 amino acids. The germline V gene encodes CDR1 DFQATT and CDR2 SNEGSKA (reference sequence). V was clipped by 3 bases and J by 0 bases, with 12 bases between them. As DNA, the CDR3 is TGCAGTGCTAGTTTCCAGACTAACTCTGGAAACACCATATATTTT. Translated: CSASFQTNSGNTIYF.

The sample holds many counts of this clonotype. The genes are TRBV29-1 and TRBJ2-5; no firm D call. The CDR3 length is 11 residues. The ends were cut back, 6 bases at V and 8 bases at J, with 13 bases in the middle. Per germline, CDR1 SQVTM and CDR2 ANQGSEA. CDR3 residues: CSVLDLATQYF. The CDR3 nucleotides read TGCAGCGTCCTCGACCTCGCAACCCAGTACTTC.

This clonotype has at least ten counts. The chain has TRBV20-1 and TRBJ2-2; the D gene is possibly TRBD2 (5 bases). Germline V CDR1 and CDR2: DFQATT, SNEGSKA (reference sequence). Trimming took 7 bases from V and 4 from J, leaving 16 bases between them. The CDR3 has 14 residues. The CDR3 DNA sequence: TGCAGTGGAGAGTCGGGCCGGGGCACCGGGGAGCTGTTTTTT. It translates to CSGESGRGTGELFF.

Many counts were recorded for this clonotype. This chain joins TRBV29-1 and TRBJ2-5, with D possibly TRBD1 on 5 matching bases. V dropped 5 bases and J dropped 2 bases, with 9 bases sitting between them. The CDR3 has 12 residues. Per the germline V gene, CDR1 is SQVTM and CDR2 is ANQGSEA. The CDR3 DNA follows: TGCAGCGTTCAGAGACAGCAAGAGACCCAGTACTTC. Amino acid sequence: CSVQRQQETQYF.

This clonotype turned up a few times. The chain employs TRBV20-1 and TRBJ2-7, with D possibly being TRBD1 or TRBD2 (5 bases each). Germline V gene sequence: CDR1 DFQATT, CDR2 SNEGSKA (reference sequence). There are 12 residues in the CDR3. The V and J ends lost 6 bases and 6 bases respectively, with 15 bases between them. In nucleotides, the CDR3 is TGCAGTGCCCATAGCGTTGGGGGCGAGCAGTACTTC. It translates to CSAHSVGGEQYF.